The clone carrying this T cell receptor beta chain has at least ten counts. The target antigen is unknown. There are 15 residues in the CDR3. CDR1 is SGHRS and CDR2 is YFSETQ in the germline V gene. Between the trimmed V and J ends, which lost 0 bases and 2 bases, there was a span of 9 bases. Molecular-barcoded quantitative 5'-RACE produced these TCR beta libraries. TCRdb fed the 5' RACE reads into MiXCR, producing one record per CDR3 protein. Here the sample spans about 460,000 distinct CDR3 sequences, 5.3% being singletons. These data belong to a study of CD8 T cells in ankylosing spondylitis. General observations from the study: Disease-linked clones were reportedly significantly enriched in matched ankylosing spondylitis synovial fluid. Seven to nine highly homologous variants formed a TCR beta motif that appeared characteristic of ankylosing spondylitis blood. Within peripheral blood, clones linked to disease were CD8+ and relatively rare.

Specimen: blood, either unsorted or a sorted T cell fraction (not recorded which). The source is a male donor with ankylosing spondylitis. This chain uses TRBV5-1 with TRBJ2-1, with D unresolved. The CDR3 region has the DNA TGCGCCAGCAGCTTGGTAGGTGACACCTACAATGAGCAGTTCTTC. Its protein is CASSLVGDTYNEQFF.